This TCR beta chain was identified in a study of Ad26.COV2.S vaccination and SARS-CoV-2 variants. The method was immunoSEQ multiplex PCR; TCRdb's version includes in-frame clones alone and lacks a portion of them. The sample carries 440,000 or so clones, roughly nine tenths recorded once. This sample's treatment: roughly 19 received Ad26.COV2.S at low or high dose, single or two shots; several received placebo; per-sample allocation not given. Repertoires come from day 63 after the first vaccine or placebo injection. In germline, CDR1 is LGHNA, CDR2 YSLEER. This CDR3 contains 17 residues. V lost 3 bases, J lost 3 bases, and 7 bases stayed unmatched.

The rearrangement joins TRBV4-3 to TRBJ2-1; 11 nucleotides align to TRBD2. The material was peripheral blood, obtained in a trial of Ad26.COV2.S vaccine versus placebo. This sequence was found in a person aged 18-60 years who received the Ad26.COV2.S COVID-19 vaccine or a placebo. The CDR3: CASSQGIAGGLYNEQFF. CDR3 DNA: TGCGCCAGCAGCCAGGGTATAGCGGGGGGGCTCTACAATGAGCAGTTCTTC.